The present entry profiles one T cell receptor (beta chain) with its context. As yet, its antigen is unknown. Naive CD8 cells comprised CD45RO-negative, CCR7-positively selected cells, excluding terminally differentiated effector memory CD45RA+ cells. This entry belongs to a study of shared clonotypes between healthy human individuals. Across the whole study: Participating donors consisted of a couple of women and a few men aged 18 to 49.

Broader study findings: What naive subsets generally showed was a larger estimated richness than memory subsets showed. Some clonotypes were shared by all four sorted-subset donors, while others were not shared. The non-shared ones had lower generation probabilities than the shared ones.

Per germline, CDR1 GTSNPN and CDR2 SVGIG (reference sequence). The CDR3 consists of 13 residues. V was clipped by 4 bases and J by 9 bases; unmatched bases: 11. Assay execution took place at the deep level. TCRdb's table, derived via immunoSEQ multiplex PCR, lists solely in-frame clones and lacks some. The sample lists around 600,000 clones, roughly 98% occurring once. The V call is TRBV30, the J call TRBJ2-5; 7 bases agree with TRBD2. Sequenced sample: naive CD8+ T cells sorted from blood. The TCR sequence derives from a man under 40 in good health. The chain's CDR3 is CAWTLMDAGAQYF. CDR3 sequence (DNA): TGTGCCTGGACCCTAATGGATGCGGGGGCCCAGTACTTC.